This TCR beta chain was identified during a study of shared clonotypes between healthy human individuals (dated by TCRdb to about 2020). For the wider study: A few men and a couple of women, aged 18 to 49 years, made up the cohort. For each donor, three plates each were used for CD4 naive and CD4 memory, two plates were used for CD8 naive, and one plate was used for CD8 memory. To estimate repertoire size and how much clonotypes are shared between individuals, the study performed deep sequencing of blood TCR repertoires from about 5 healthy adults. Libraries were prepared and TCR repertoires were sequenced by different laboratories using diverse techniques, in order to increase sequencing depth and limit assay-specific biases. Between about 0.8 and 9 billion PBMCs per donor were obtained by leukapheresis. Study-wide conclusions, independent of this receptor: Compared with non-shared clonotypes, clonotypes shared by all four sorted-subset donors had higher generation probabilities. Sampling was restricted to blood, and TCR repertoires in tissue are likely to differ from TCR repertoires in blood. Incomplete sequencing was indicated by rarefaction of sorted-subset datasets, despite the large sequencing depth. Based on pairwise subsampling, the degree of clonotype sharing among donors was expected to be affected by sequencing depth. Naive subsets generally had larger estimated clonotype richness than memory subsets. The small number of donors limited the genetic and exposure-history diversity represented. When a few donors were compared, the shared fraction of clonotypes was about 5.2% for naive CD4, around 3.5% for naive CD8, roughly 2.5% for memory CD4, and approximately 0.4% for memory CD8.

Looking up the germline V gene yields CDR1 SGHVS and CDR2 FNYEAQ. Including cysteine and phenylalanine, the CDR3 has 18 amino acids. Left in the record is the CDR3 DNA by itself, 54 bases read in frame from the first base. Unmatched junction bases come to 7, with V trimmed by 0 bases and J by 2 bases. The donors were healthy, HIV-negative adults who had no recently reported acute infections or vaccinations. Every donor was a Caucasian adult living in Nashville, Tennessee, USA. CD4+ T cells were enriched by magnetic negative selection, after which naive cells were positively selected on CD45RA and the negative fraction was taken as the memory subset. After blood collection by leukapheresis, PBMCs were isolated using Ficoll-Histopaque density gradient centrifugation and then cryopreserved in the vapor phase of liquid nitrogen. Analytical flow cytometry was used to check the purity and quantity of each magnetically sorted T cell population. From each sorted fraction, genomic DNA was isolated and quantified by UV absorbance on a Nanodrop 2000c.

For this clone: What antigen it recognizes has not been identified. No much larger clonotype is one base removed from it; base qualities were not supplied.

TCR CDR3 regions were amplified from genomic DNA by multiplex PCR using the deep immunoSEQ assay. Extracted genomic DNA from each cell subset was distributed evenly across all wells of several immunoSEQ 96-well plates, and each plate was treated as a replicate. For sorted subsets, each replicate PCR was loaded with around 220 ng genomic DNA, equivalent to 30,000 to 35,000 T cell genomes. Purified libraries were measured with a Qubit 3.0 fluorometer, size-checked on a Bioanalyzer 2100, and measured again with the KAPA Library Quantification kit. Every immunoSEQ 96-well plate was sequenced on a separate single-read 150-cycle Illumina NextSeq 550 flow cell. The paper's processing steps were these. Because the immunoSEQ output held only junctional sequences and lacked quality scores, the filtering could not match the filtering applied to full-length reads. To assign V/J genes and CDR3, sequences were annotated using PyIR, a Python wrapper for IgBLAST v1.9, with IMGT germline references. Reads were filtered out if the reads had weak V/J assignments (E-value above 1e-6), no CDR3, stop codons, out-of-frame junctions, or ambiguous translated residues. V3J clonotypes were defined by identical inferred V gene, J gene, and CDR3 amino acid sequence. Percentage overlap between repertoires was calculated by dividing the number of shared unique clonotypes by the size of the smaller repertoire. Richness of each repertoire was evaluated using RTK rarefaction, the Chao1 estimator, and Recon v2.1 estimates of unobserved clonotypes. OLGA was used to compute generation probabilities for all TCRbeta clonotypes that the gDNA method yielded from several donors. In its TCRdb copy, this immuneACCESS table keeps in-frame sequences only and misses some clones. Where compared with another copy, unresolved V genes explain less than half of these, and the others have no known cause. That table furnishes V, J and clone size, whereas the DNA furnished D and trimming. A total of approximately 530,000 clones appear in this sample, roughly 95% of them only once. The top ten hold 0.05% to 0.07% of the sample.

The receptor was isolated from a woman younger than 45 in good health. Here the chain combines TRBV7-6 and TRBJ2-7, with 13 bases aligning to TRBD2. The sequenced material came from naive CD4+ T cells sorted from blood. In the paper's terms, the cell subset or site label means: CD45RA+ positively selected. The CDR3 region has the sequence CASSLATTTSGRAYEQYF. The nucleotide sequence reads as follows: TGTGCCAGCAGCTTAGCGACCACCACTAGCGGGAGGGCCTACGAGCAGTACTTC.